Listed below are T cell receptor beta chains from one sample, sequenced in a study of blood T cell repertoires in COVID-19. Sequencing was performed with immunoSEQ multiplex PCR; in TCRdb, only in-frame clones are kept and a portion is missing. The sample yields 400,000 to 500,000 clones, 70% to 90% seen once. The sequencing sample was made of PBMCs or T cells enriched from blood (not recorded which). The source is a woman under 30 who had been exposed to COVID-19. Both conserved end residues are part of each CDR3. The D gene is left open where the match is weak. The size entry is marked missing in some rows and otherwise reads once, few, many or a size class.

J	length	D	size	V	DNA	CDR3
TRBJ2-1	14	TRBD2	NA	TRBV6-5	TGTGCCAGCACGGGACTAGCGGACTACAATGAGCAGTTCTTC	CASTGLADYNEQFF
TRBJ1-4	16	TRBD1	few	TRBV4-1	TGCGCCAGCAGCCCAAACAGGGGGCCTCTTAATGAAAAACTGTTTTTT	CASSPNRGPLNEKLFF
TRBJ2-5	16	TRBD2	NA	TRBV2	TGTGCCAGCAGTGAAGGGACTAGCGGGAGTCGGGAGACCCAGTACTTC	CASSEGTSGSRETQYF
TRBJ2-1	16	TRBD1	NA	TRBV5-1	TGCGCCAGCAGCGGAGCAGCGGACAGGGCTATTAATGAGCAGTTCTTC	CASSGAADRAINEQFF
TRBJ1-6	12	NA	NA	TRBV27	TGTGCCAGCAGTGAGAGGGTCGCACCCCTCCACTTT	CASSERVAPLHF
TRBJ2-3	12	TRBD2	NA	TRBV28	TGTGCCAGTACTAGCGGGCTAGATACGCAGTATTTT	CASTSGLDTQYF
TRBJ2-5	12	NA	once	TRBV5-1	TGCGCCAGCAGCTGGGCCCAAGAGACCCAGTACTTC	CASSWAQETQYF
TRBJ2-2	16	TRBD2	NA	TRBV3-1/TRBV3-2	TGTGCCAGCAGCCAAGGGCTAGCGGGTTCCACCGGGGAGCTGTTTTTT	CASSQGLAGSTGELFF
TRBJ2-1	18	TRBD2	NA	TRBV4-1	TGCGCCAGCAGCCAAGAGGGAACTAGCGGGGGCCTCACCAATGAGCAGTTCTTC	CASSQEGTSGGLTNEQFF
TRBJ1-2	11	TRBD1	NA	TRBV20-1	TGCAGTGCTGGACAGGAACCTGGCTACACCTTC	CSAGQEPGYTF
TRBJ1-5	14	NA	NA	TRBV5-4	TGTGCCAGCAGCTTACATTATAGCAATCAGCCCCAGCATTTT	CASSLHYSNQPQHF
TRBJ1-3	17	TRBD1	NA	TRBV7-9	TGTGCCAGTAAACCCCCCCCGAGGGGGCTATTTGGAAACACCATATATTTT	CASKPPPRGLFGNTIYF
TRBJ2-2	16	NA	NA	TRBV13	TGTGCCAGCAGCGGGCTTGGCCAGGCGAACACCGGGGAGCTGTTTTTT	CASSGLGQANTGELFF
TRBJ1-6	13	TRBD1	NA	TRBV4-3	TGCGCCAGCAGCAAGACAGGGGGCTCACCCCTCCACTTT	CASSKTGGSPLHF
TRBJ2-7	13	NA	NA	TRBV28	TGTGCCAGCAGTACCAACTCCCCCTACGAGCAGTACTTC	CASSTNSPYEQYF
TRBJ2-3	16	TRBD2	NA	TRBV15	TGTGCCACCAGCAGTTTACTAGCGGGGGGCACAGATACGCAGTATTTT	CATSSLLAGGTDTQYF
TRBJ2-3	14	NA	NA	TRBV28	TGTGCCAGCAGTCTGATGGAGGGCCCAGATACGCAGTATTTT	CASSLMEGPDTQYF
TRBJ2-1	14	NA	NA	TRBV19	TGTGCCAGTAGTTTCACTGGACAGTACAATGAGCAGTTCTTC	CASSFTGQYNEQFF
TRBJ2-7	15	TRBD2	NA	TRBV28	TGTGCCAGCACCGCGACTAGCGGGAATTCCTACGAGCAGTACTTC	CASTATSGNSYEQYF
TRBJ1-1	14	NA	NA	TRBV5-5	TGTGCCAGCAGCCTCCTCGGGGTTGTCTCTGAAGCTTTCTTT	CASSLLGVVSEAFF
TRBJ2-3	18	TRBD2	NA	TRBV4-1	TGCGCCAGCAGCCAAGGGCGACTAGCGGGTTCATCCACAGATACGCAGTATTTT	CASSQGRLAGSSTDTQYF
TRBJ2-3	15	NA	NA	TRBV25-1	TGTGCCAGCAGTGCCCGACCTACGGGGTCAGATACGCAGTATTTT	CASSARPTGSDTQYF
TRBJ2-7	13	NA	few	TRBV7-2	TGTGCCAGCAGCTTCAGGGGTCCCTACGAGCAGTACTTC	CASSFRGPYEQYF
TRBJ2-5	12	NA	NA	TRBV27	TGTGCCAGCAGTTTCGCGGGGGAGACCCAGTACTTC	CASSFAGETQYF
TRBJ2-7	15	TRBD1	NA	TRBV28	TGTGCCAGCATTAGAGGGGGGACAGGCCCCTACGAGCAGTACTTC	CASIRGGTGPYEQYF
TRBJ2-2	16	NA	NA	TRBV27	TGTGCCAGCAGTTTAAAAGGACTACAGAACACCGGGGAGCTGTTTTTT	CASSLKGLQNTGELFF
TRBJ2-7	14	TRBD1	NA	TRBV6-5	TGTGCCAGCAGTTACTCGGGACAGCGATACGAGCAGTACTTC	CASSYSGQRYEQYF
TRBJ2-7	16	TRBD2	NA	TRBV10-3	TGTGCCATCAGGGACGGGACTAGCGGGAGAGGGTACGAGCAGTACTTC	CAIRDGTSGRGYEQYF
TRBJ1-2	12	NA	NA	TRBV20-1	TGCAGTGCTAGTAACCAGAACTATGGCTACACCTTC	CSASNQNYGYTF
TRBJ2-1	17	TRBD2	NA	TRBV6-4	TGTGCCAGCAGTCCTCGTGGCGGGAGTAGCTCCTACAATGAGCAGTTCTTC	CASSPRGGSSSYNEQFF
TRBJ2-7	15	TRBD2	NA	TRBV2	TGTGCCAGCAGGGATCCGGGACTAGCGGGGGTCGAGCAGTACTTC	CASRDPGLAGVEQYF
TRBJ2-7	13	TRBD1	NA	TRBV5-4	TGTGCCAGCAGCCGGACAGGGGCGGACGAGCAGTACTTC	CASSRTGADEQYF
TRBJ2-7	17	NA	NA	TRBV3-1/TRBV3-2	TGTGCCAGCAGCCAAGGGAGTGCCAGGGCAGGGTTCCACGAGCAGTACTTC	CASSQGSARAGFHEQYF
TRBJ2-1	11	NA	NA	TRBV9	TGTGCCAGCAGTCACAGCAATGAGCAGTTCTTC	CASSHSNEQFF
TRBJ1-3	16	NA	NA	TRBV7-2	TGTGCCAGCAGCTTTGTATCAGGGATGGATGGAAACACCATATATTTT	CASSFVSGMDGNTIYF
TRBJ2-1	14	TRBD1	NA	TRBV30	TGTGCCTGGACTTCGGGACAGGCTTCCAATGAGCAGTTCTTC	CAWTSGQASNEQFF
TRBJ2-7	15	TRBD1	NA	TRBV5-1	TGCGCCAGCAGCTTAAAGACAGGGGGGCTTTACGAGCAGTACTTC	CASSLKTGGLYEQYF
TRBJ2-2	15	NA	NA	TRBV29-1	TGCAGCGTTGAAGGGCGGGGGCCCCCGTCCGGGGAGCTGTTTTTT	CSVEGRGPPSGELFF
TRBJ2-7	13	TRBD1	NA	TRBV10-3	TGTGCCATCGCTCCGGGACAGGCCTACGAGCAGTACTTC	CAIAPGQAYEQYF
TRBJ2-1	13	NA	NA	TRBV10-3	TGTGCCATCAGTGAGTCCCCAGTCGATGAGCAGTTCTTC	CAISESPVDEQFF
TRBJ1-4	15	NA	NA	TRBV30	TGTGCCTGGAGTGTACTGTTGGGGCTCAATGAAAAACTGTTTTTT	CAWSVLLGLNEKLFF